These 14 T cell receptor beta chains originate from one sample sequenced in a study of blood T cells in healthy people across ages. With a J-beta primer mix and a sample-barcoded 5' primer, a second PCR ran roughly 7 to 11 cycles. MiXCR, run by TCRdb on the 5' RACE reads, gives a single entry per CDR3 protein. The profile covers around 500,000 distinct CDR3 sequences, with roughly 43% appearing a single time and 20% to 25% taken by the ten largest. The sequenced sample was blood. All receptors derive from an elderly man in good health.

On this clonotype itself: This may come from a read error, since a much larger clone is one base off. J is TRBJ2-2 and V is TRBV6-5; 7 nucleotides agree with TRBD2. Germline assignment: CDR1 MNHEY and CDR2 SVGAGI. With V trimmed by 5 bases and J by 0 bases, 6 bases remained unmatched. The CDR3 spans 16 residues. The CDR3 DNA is TGTGCCAGCAGTCGGGCTAGCGGCGCGAACACCGGGGAGCTGTTTTTT. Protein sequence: CASSRASGANTGELFF.

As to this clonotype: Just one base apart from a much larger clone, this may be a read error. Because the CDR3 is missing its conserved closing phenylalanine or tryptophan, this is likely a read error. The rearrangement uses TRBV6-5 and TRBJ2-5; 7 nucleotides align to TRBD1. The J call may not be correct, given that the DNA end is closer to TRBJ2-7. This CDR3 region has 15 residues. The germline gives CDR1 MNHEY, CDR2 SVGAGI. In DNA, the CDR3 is TGTGCCAGCAGTTACCGGCAGGGGGATATCTACGAGCAGTACTGC. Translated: CASSYRQGDIYEQYC.

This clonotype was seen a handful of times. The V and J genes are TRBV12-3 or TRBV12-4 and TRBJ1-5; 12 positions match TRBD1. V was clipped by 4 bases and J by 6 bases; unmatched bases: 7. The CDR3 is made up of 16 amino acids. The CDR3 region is CASSSLGQGAFQPQHF. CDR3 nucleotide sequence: TGTGCCAGCAGTTCGTTGGGACAGGGGGCCTTTCAGCCCCAGCATTTT.

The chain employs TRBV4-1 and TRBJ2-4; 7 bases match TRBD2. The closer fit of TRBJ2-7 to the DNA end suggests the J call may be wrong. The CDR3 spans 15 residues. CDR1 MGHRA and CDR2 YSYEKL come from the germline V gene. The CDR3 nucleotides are TGCGCCAGCAGCCAAGGTAGCAGCGGGGCTCACGAGCAGTACTTC. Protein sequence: CASSQGSSGAHEQYF.

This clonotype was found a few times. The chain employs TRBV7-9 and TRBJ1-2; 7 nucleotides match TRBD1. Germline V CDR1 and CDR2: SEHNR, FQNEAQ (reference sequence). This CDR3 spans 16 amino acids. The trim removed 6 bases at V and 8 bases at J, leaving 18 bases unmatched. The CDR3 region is CASSTPQGLTHEGYTF. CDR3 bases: TGTGCCAGCAGTACCCCACAGGGGCTGACGCATGAGGGCTACACCTTC. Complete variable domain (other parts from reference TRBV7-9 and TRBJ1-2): DTGVSQNPRHKITKRGQNVTFRCDPISEHNRLYWYRQTLGQGPEFLTYFQNEAQLEKSRLLSDRFSAERPKGSFSTLEIQRTEQGDSAMYLCASSTPQGLTHEGYTFGSGTRLTVV.

The CDR3 region is CASSLRTGSGYEQYF. CDR3 bases: TGTGCCAGCAGTCTGCGGACGGGGTCAGGCTACGAGCAGTACTTC. The genes are TRBV27 and TRBJ2-7; a possible D gene is TRBD2 (5 bases). The length of the CDR3 is 15 residues. Germline V gene sequence: CDR1 MNHEY, CDR2 SMNVEV (reference sequence). Trimming pared 5 bases from V and 3 bases from J, leaving 17 bases between.

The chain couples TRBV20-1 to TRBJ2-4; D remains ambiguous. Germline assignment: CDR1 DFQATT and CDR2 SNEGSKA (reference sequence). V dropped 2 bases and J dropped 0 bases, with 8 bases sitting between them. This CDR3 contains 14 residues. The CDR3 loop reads CSARNGLAKNIQYF. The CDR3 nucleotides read TGCAGTGCTAGAAATGGGCTAGCCAAAAACATTCAGTACTTC.

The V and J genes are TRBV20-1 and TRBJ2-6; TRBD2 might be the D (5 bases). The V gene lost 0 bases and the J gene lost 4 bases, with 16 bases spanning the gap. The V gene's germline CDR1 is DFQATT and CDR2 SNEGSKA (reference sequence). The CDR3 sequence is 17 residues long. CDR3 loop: CSARDPGAVGGANVLTF. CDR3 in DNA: TGCAGTGCTAGAGACCCAGGAGCGGTTGGAGGGGCCAACGTCCTGACTTTC.

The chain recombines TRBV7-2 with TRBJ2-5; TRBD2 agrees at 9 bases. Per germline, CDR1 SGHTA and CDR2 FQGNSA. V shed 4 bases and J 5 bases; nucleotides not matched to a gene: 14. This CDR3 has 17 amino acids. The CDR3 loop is CASSSTSSGSVLETQYF. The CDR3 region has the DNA TGTGCCAGCAGCTCAACGAGTAGCGGGAGTGTACTGGAGACCCAGTACTTC.

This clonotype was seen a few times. This CDR3 reads CASSFRLTELTYEQYF. CDR3 nucleotide sequence: TGTGCCAGCAGTTTTCGTCTTACTGAACTTACCTACGAGCAGTACTTC. The chain couples TRBV28 to TRBJ2-7; D not resolved. The CDR3 contains 16 residues. V lost 3 bases, J lost 2 bases, and 17 bases lay in between. The germline V gene encodes CDR1 MDHEN and CDR2 SYDVKM.

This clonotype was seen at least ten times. CDR3 amino acids: CASSRGQNQPQHF. The CDR3 DNA reads as TGTGCCAGCAGTCGAGGACAGAATCAGCCCCAGCATTTT. J is TRBJ1-5 and V is TRBV6-6; weak D call: TRBD1 (6 bases). Germline CDR1 MNHNY, CDR2 SVGAGI (reference sequence). This CDR3 has 13 amino acids. Between the trimmed V and J ends, which lost 5 bases and 4 bases, there was a span of 9 bases.

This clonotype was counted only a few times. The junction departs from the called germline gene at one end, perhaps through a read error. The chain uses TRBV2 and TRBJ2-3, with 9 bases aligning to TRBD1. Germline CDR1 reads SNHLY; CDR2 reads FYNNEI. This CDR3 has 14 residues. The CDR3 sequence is CASSATGGGGTQYF. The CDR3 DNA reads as TGTGCCAGTAGTGCGACAGGGGGAGGGGGTACGCAGTATTTT.

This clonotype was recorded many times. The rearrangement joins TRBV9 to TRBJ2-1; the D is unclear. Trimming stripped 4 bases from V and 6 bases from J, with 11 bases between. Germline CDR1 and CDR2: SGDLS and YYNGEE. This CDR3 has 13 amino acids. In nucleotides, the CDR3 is TGTGCCAGCAGCCTCTCATTCTCCAATGAGCAGTTCTTC. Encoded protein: CASSLSFSNEQFF.

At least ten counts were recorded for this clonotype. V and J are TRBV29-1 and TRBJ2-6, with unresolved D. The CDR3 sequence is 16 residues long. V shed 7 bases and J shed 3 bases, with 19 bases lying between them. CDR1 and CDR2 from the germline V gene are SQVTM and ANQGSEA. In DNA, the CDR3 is TGCAGCGCCTCTACCCGGGCGCCTAGTGGGGCCAACGTCCTGACTTTC. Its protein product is CSASTRAPSGANVLTF.